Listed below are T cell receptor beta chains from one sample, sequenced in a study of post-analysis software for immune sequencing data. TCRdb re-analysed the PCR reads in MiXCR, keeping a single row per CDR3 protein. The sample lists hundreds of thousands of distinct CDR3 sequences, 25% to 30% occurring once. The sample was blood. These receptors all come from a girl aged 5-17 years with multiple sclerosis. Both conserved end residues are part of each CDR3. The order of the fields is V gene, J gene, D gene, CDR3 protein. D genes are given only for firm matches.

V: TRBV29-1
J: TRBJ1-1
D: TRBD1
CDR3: CSVEGRTGSDTEAFF

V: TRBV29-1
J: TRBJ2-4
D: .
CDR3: CSVEGEAGQNKNIQYF

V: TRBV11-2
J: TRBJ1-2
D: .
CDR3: CASSLDSGTTYGYTF

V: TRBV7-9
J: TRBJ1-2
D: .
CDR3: CASSFTSEVAGVDYGYTF

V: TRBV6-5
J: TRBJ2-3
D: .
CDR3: CASSYSRVAGDAQYF

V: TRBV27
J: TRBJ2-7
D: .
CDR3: CASSLPILVTYEQYF

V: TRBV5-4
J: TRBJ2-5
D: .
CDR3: CASSLGRRVTQETQYF

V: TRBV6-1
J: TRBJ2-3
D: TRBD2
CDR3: CASSETSGGADTQYF

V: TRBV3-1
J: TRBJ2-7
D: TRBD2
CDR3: CASSQDFSGSKQYF

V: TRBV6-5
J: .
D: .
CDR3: CASSWEPEGETQYF

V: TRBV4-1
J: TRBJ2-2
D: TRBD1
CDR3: CASSQDRGPNTGELFF

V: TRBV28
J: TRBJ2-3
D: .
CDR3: CASSLFLGPEADTQYF

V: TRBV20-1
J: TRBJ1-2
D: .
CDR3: CSARDTQGGYTF

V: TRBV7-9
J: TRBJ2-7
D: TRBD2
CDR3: CASSSSAGLAGARHEQYF

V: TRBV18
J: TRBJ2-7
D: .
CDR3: CASLREYEQYF

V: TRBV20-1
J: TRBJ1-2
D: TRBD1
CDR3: CSAGQGGGYTF

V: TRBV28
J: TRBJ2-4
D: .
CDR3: CASRGTSLMGNIQYF

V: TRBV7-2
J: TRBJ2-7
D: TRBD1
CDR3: CASGTGPSYEQYF

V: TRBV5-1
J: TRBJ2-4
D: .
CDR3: CASTLAGPGDIQYF

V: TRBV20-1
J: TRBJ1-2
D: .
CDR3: CSANRGPYGYTF

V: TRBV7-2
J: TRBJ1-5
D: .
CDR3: CASSVLQSNQPQHF

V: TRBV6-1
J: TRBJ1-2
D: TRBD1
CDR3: CASSEGRTGDYGYTF

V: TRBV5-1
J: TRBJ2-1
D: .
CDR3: CASSLVSSEQFF

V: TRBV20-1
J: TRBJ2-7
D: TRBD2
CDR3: CSAYGLAGAGGEQYF

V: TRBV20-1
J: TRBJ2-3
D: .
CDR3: CSASRGGTADTQYF

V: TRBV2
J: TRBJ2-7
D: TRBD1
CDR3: CASSTPGQGTYEQYF

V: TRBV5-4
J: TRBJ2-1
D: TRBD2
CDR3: CASSSRTSVEQFF

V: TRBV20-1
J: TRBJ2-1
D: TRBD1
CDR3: CSASPGTGDNEQFF

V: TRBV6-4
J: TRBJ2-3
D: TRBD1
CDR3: CASSPTGTGSVDTQYF

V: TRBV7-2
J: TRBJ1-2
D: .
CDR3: CATSAGAVLGGYTF

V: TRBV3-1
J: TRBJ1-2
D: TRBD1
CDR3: CASSQETGAKVHGYTF

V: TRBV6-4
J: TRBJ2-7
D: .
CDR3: CASSTQARSSYEQYF

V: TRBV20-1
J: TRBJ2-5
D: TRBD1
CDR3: CSAPEGAVQETQYF

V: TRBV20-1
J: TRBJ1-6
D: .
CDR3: CSAGTGGGSPLHF

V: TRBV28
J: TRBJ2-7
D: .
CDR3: CASRAGGTRDEQYF

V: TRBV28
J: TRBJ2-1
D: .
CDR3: CASSPSGASGRFF

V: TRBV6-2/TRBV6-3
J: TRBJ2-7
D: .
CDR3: CASSYRGSSYEQYF

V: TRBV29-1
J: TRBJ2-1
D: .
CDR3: CSVVWRGSSYNEQFF

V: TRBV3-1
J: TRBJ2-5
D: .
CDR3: CASSPSGWGVILQETQYF

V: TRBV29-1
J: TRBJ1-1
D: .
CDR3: CSGQNTEAFF

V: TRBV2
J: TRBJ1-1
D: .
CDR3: CASSGPRETEAFF

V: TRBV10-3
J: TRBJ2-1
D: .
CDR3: CAISGWGTSYNEQFF

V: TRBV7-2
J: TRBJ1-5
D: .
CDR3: CASSFGGRGPQHF